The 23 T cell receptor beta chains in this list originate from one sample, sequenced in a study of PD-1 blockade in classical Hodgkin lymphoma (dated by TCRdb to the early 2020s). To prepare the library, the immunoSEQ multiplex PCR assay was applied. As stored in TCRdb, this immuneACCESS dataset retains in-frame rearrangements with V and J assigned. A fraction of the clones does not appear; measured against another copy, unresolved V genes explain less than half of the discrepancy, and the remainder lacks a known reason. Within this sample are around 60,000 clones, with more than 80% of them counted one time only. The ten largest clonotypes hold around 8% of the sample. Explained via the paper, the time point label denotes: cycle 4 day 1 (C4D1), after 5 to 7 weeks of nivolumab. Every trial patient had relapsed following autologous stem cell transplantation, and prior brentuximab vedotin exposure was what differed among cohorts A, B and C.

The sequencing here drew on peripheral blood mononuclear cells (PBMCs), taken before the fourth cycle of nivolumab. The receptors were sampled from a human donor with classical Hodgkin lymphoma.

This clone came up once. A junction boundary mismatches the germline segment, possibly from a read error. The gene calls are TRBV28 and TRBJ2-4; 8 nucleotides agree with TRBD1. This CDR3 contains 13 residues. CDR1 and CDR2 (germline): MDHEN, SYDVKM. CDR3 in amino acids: CASRPPFRGPPDF. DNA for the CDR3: TGTGCCAGCAGACCGCCCTTCAGGGGGCCGCCTGACTTC.

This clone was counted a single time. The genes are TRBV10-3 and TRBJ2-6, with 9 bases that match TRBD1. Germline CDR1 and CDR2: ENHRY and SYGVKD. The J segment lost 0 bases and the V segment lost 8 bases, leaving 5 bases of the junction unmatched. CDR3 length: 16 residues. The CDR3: CAIRDRANSGANVLTF. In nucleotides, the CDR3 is TGTGCCATCCGGGACAGGGCAAACTCTGGGGCCAACGTCCTGACTTTC.

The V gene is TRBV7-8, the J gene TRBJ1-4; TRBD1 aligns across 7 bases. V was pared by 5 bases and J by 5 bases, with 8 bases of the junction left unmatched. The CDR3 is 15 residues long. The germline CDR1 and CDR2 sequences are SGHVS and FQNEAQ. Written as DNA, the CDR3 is TGTGCCAGCAGCCCGAGGGACAGAAGCAATGAAAAACTGTTTTTT. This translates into CASSPRDRSNEKLFF.

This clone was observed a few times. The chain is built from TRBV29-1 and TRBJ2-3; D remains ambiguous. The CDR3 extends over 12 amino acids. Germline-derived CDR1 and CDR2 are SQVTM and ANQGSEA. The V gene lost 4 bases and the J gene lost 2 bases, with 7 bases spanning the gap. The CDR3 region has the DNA TGCAGCGTTGGGCGCAACACAGATACGCAGTATTTT. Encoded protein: CSVGRNTDTQYF.

CDR3 nucleotides: TGTGCCAGTAACAGGGGCTACAATGAGCAGTTCTTC. Translated, it gives CASNRGYNEQFF. The chain couples TRBV19 to TRBJ2-1; TRBD1 matches 7 bases. Germline CDR1 and CDR2: LNHDA and SQIVND (reference sequence). Unmatched junction bases numbered 0, after V lost 7 bases and J lost 3 bases. There are 12 residues in the CDR3.

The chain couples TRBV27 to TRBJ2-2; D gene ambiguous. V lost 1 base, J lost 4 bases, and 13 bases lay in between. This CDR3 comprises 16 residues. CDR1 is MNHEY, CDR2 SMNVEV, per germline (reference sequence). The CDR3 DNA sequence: TGTGCCAGCAGTTTATATGGGGATAAGGGCACCGGGGAGCTGTTTTTT. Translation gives CASSLYGDKGTGELFF.

The CDR3 DNA is TGTGCCTGGAGTGCCGGACTAGCGGGAGAAGATACGCAGTATTTT. The encoded protein is CAWSAGLAGEDTQYF. The chain couples TRBV30 to TRBJ2-3; TRBD2 agrees at 13 bases. V was pared by 1 base and J by 5 bases, with 3 bases of the junction left unmatched. Germline loops: CDR1 GTSNPN, CDR2 SVGIG (reference sequence). The CDR3 extends over 15 amino acids.

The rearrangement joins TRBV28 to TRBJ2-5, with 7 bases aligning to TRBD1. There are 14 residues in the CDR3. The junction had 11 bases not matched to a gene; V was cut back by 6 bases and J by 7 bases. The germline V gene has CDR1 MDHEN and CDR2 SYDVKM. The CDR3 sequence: CASRTQGIRGTQYF. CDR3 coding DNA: TGTGCCAGCAGGACACAGGGGATTAGAGGGACCCAGTACTTC.

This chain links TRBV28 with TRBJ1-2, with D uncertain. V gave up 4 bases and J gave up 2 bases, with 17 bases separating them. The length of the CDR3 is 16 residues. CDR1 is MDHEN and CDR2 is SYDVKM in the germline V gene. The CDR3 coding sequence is TGTGCCAGCAGTTCCCCCGCAGGTAAAGGGAACTATGGCTACACCTTC. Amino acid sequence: CASSSPAGKGNYGYTF.

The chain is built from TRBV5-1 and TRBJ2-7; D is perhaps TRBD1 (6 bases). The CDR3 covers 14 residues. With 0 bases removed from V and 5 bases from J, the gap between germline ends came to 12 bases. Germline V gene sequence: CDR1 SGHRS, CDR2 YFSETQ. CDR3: CASSLEAGADEQYF. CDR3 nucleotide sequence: TGCGCCAGCAGCTTGGAGGCAGGGGCCGACGAGCAGTACTTC.

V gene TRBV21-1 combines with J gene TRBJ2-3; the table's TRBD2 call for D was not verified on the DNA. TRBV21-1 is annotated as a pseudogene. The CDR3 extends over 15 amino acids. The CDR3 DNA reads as TGTGCCAGCCATACTAATGGAACTAGCACAGATACGCAGTATTTT. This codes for CASHTNGTSTDTQYF.

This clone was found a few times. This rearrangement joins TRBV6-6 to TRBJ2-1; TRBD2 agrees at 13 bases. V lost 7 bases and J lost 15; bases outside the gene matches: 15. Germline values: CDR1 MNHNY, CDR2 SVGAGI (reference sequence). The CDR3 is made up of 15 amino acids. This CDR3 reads CASTQTSGGARALFF. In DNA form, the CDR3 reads TGTGCCAGCACTCAAACTAGCGGGGGGGCTCGGGCCCTGTTCTTC.

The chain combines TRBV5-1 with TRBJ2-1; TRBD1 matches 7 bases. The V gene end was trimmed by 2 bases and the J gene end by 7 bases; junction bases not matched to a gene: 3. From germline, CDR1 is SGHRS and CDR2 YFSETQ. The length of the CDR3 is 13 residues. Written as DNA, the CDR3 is TGCGCCAGCAGCTTAGACAGGGTAAATGAGCAGTTCTTC. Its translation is CASSLDRVNEQFF.

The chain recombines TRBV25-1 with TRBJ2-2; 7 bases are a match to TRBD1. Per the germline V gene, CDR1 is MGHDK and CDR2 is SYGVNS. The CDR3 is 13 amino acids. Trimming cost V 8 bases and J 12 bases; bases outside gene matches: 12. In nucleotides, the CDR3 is TGTGCCAGCGCTAAAACAGGGGTGGTAAAGCTGTTTTTT. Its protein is CASAKTGVVKLFF.

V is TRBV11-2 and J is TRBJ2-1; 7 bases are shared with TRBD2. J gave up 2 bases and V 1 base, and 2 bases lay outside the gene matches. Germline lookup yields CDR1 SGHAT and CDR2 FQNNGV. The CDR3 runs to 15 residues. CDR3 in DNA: TGTGCCAGCAGCTTAGGGGCGGGGGCCTACAATGAGCAGTTCTTC. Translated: CASSLGAGAYNEQFF.

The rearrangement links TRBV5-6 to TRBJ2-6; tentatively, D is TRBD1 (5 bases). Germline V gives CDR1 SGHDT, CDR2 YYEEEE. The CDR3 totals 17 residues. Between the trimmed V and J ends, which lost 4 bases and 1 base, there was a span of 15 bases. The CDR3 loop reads CASSEQVSLSGANVLTF. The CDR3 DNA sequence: TGTGCCAGCAGCGAACAGGTCTCCCTGTCTGGGGCCAACGTCCTGACTTTC.

Written as DNA, the CDR3 is TGTGCCAGCAGTTTATGGAGCGGATACAATGAGCAGTTCTTC. As protein: CASSLWSGYNEQFF. The chain employs TRBV28 and TRBJ2-1; the D gene is possibly TRBD2 (5 bases). The CDR3 is made up of 14 amino acids. Per germline, CDR1 MDHEN and CDR2 SYDVKM. V lost 0 bases, J lost 4 bases, and 7 bases lay in between.

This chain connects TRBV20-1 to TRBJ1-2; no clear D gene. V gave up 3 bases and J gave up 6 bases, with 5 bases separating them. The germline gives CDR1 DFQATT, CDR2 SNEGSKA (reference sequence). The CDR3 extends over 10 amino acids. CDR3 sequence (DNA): TGCAGTGCTAGTAGGGATGGCTACACCTTC. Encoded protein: CSASRDGYTF.

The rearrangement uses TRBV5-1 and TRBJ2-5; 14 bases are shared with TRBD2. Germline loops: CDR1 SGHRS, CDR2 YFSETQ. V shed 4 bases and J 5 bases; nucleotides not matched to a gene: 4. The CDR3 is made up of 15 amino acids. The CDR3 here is CASSQGLAGVETQYF. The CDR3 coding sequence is TGCGCCAGCAGCCAGGGACTAGCGGGAGTGGAGACCCAGTACTTC.

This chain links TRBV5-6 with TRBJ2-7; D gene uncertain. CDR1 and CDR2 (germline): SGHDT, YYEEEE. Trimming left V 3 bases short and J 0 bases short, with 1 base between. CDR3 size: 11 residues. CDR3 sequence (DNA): TGTGCCAGCAGCTCCTCCTACGAGCAGTACTTC. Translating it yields CASSSSYEQYF.

Written as DNA, the CDR3 is TGTGCCAGCAGCCGAGCCAATGAGCAGTTCTTC. Residues: CASSRANEQFF. The genes are TRBV2 and TRBJ2-1, with D uncertain. Between the trimmed V and J ends, which lost 6 bases and 6 bases, there was a span of 6 bases. The CDR3 sequence is 11 residues long. Germline V gene lookup returns CDR1 SNHLY and CDR2 FYNNEI.

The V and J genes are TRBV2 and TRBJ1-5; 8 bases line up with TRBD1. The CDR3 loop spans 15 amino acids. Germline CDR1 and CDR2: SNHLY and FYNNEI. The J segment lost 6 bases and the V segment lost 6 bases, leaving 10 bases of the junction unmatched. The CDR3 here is CASRDGRTGIQPQHF. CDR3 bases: TGTGCCAGCAGGGACGGAAGGACAGGGATTCAGCCCCAGCATTTT.

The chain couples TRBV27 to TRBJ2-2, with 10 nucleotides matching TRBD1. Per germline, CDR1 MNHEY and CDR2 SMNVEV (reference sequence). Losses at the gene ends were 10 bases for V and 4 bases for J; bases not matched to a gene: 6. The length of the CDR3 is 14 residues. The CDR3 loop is CATRRTGGTGELFF. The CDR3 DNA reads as TGTGCCACCAGACGGACAGGGGGCACCGGGGAGCTGTTTTTT.